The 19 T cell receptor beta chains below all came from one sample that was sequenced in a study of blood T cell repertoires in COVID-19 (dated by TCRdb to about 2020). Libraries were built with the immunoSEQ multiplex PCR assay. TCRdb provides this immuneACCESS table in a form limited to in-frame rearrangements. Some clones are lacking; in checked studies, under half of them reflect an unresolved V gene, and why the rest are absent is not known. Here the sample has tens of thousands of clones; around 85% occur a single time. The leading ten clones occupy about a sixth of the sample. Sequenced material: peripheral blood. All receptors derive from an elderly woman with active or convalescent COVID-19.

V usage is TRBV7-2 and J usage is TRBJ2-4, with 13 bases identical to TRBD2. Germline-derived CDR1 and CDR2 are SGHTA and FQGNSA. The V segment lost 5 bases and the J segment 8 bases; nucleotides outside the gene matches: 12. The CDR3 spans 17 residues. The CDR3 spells CASSRNTGTSGTDIQYF. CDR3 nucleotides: TGTGCCAGCAGCCGCAATACCGGGACTAGCGGGACTGACATTCAGTACTTC.

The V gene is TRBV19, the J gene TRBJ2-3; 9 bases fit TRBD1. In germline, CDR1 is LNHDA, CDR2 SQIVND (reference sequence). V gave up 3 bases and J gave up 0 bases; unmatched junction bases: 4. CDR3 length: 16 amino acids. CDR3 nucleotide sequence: TGTGCCAGTAGTATCACAGGGGGCACAAGCACAGATACGCAGTATTTT. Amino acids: CASSITGGTSTDTQYF.

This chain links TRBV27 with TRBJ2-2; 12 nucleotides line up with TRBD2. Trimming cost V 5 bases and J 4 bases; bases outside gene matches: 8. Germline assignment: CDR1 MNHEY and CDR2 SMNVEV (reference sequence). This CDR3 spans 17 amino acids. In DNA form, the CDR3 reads TGTGCCAGCAGTCCCTTACTAGCGGGAGGCCCCACCGGGGAGCTGTTTTTT. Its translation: CASSPLLAGGPTGELFF.

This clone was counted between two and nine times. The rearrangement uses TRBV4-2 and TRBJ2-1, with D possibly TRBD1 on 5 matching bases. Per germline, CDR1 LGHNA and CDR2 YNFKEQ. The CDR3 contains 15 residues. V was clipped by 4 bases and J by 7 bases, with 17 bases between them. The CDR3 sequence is CASSRQSEGGNEQFF. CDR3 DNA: TGTGCCAGCAGCCGACAGTCCGAAGGTGGGAATGAGCAGTTCTTC.

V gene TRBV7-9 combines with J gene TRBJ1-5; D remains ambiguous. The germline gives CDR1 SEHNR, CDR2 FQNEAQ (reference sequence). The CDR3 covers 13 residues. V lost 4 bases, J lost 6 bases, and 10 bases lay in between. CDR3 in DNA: TGTGCCAGCAGCTCAGGTACATTTCAGCCCCAGCATTTT. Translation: CASSSGTFQPQHF.

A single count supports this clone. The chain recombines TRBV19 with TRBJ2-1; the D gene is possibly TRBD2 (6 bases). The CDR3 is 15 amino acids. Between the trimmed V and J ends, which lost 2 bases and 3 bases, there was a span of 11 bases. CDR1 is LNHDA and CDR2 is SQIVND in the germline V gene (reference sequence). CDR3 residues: CASSIPSGGYNEQFF. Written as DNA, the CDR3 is TGTGCCAGTAGTATACCATCCGGGGGCTACAATGAGCAGTTCTTC. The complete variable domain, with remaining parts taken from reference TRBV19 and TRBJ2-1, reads DGGITQSPKYLFRKEGQNVTLSCEQNLNHDAMYWYRQDPGQGLRLIYYSQIVNDFQKGDIAEGYSVSREKKESFPLTVTSAQKNPTAFYLCASSIPSGGYNEQFFGPGTRLTVL.

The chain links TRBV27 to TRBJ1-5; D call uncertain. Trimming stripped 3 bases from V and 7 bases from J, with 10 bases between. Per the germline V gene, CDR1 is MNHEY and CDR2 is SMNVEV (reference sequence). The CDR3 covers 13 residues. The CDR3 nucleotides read TGTGCCAGCAGTTTGTCGAGGTTCCAGCCCCAGCATTTT. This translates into CASSLSRFQPQHF.

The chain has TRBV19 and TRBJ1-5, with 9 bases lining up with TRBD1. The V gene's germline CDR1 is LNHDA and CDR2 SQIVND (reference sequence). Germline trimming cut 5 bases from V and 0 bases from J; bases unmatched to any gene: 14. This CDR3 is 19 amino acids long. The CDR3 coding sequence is TGTGCCAGTAGTCTCAACGGAAACAGGGGGCATCTTAGCAATCAGCCCCAGCATTTT. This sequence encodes CASSLNGNRGHLSNQPQHF.

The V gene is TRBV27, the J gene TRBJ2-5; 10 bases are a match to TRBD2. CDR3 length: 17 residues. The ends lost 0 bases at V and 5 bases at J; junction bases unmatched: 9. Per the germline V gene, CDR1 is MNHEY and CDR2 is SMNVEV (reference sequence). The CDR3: CASSLSIGLAGEETQYF. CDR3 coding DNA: TGTGCCAGCAGTTTATCGATCGGGCTAGCGGGAGAGGAGACCCAGTACTTC.

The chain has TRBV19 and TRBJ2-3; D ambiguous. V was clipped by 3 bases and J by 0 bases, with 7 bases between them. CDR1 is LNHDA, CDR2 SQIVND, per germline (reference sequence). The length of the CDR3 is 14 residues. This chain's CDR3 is CASSMIASTDTQYF. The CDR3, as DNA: TGTGCCAGTAGTATGATAGCTAGCACAGATACGCAGTATTTT.

The CDR3 is CASSFRGDYEQYF. For the CDR3, the DNA is TGTGCCAGCAGTTTCCGGGGAGACTACGAGCAGTACTTC. V is TRBV28 and J is TRBJ2-7, with a tentative D call TRBD2 (5 bases). From germline, CDR1 is MDHEN and CDR2 SYDVKM. Trimming removed 3 bases at V and 3 bases at J, with 9 bases between. This CDR3 is 13 amino acids long.

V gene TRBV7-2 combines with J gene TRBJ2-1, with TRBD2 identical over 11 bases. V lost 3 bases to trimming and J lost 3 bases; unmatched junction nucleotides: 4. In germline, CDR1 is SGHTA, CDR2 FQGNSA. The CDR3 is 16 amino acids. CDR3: CASSFLAGGNYNEQFF. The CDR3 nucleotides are TGTGCCAGCAGCTTTCTAGCGGGAGGAAACTACAATGAGCAGTTCTTC.

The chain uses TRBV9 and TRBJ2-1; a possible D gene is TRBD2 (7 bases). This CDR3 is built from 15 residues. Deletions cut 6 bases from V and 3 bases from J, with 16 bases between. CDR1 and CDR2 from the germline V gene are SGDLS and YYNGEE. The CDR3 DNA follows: TGTGCCAGCACCCGGGGGGCAGGCGGCTACAATGAGCAGTTCTTC. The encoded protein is CASTRGAGGYNEQFF. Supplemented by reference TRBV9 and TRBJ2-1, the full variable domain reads DSGVTQTPKHLITATGQRVTLRCSPRSGDLSVYWYQQSLDQGLQFLIQYYNGEERAKGNILERFSAQQFPDLHSELNLSSLELGDSALYFCASTRGAGGYNEQFFGPGTRLTVL.

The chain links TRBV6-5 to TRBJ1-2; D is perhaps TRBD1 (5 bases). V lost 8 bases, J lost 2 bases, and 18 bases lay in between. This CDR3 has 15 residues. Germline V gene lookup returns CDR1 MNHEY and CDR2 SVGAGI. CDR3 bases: TGTGCCAGCGGGGATGCACCGACAGACAACTATGGCTACACCTTC. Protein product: CASGDAPTDNYGYTF.

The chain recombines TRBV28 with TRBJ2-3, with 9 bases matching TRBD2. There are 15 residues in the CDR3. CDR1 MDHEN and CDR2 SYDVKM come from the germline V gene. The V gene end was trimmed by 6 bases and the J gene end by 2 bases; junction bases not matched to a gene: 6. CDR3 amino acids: CASRSGRTYTDTQYF. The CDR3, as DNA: TGTGCCAGCAGAAGCGGGAGGACCTACACAGATACGCAGTATTTT.

For the CDR3, the DNA is TGCGCCAGCAGCTTAACAGGGTCGGACACTGAAGCTTTCTTT. Amino acids: CASSLTGSDTEAFF. V is TRBV5-1 and J is TRBJ1-1; D is possibly TRBD1 (6 bases). From germline, CDR1 is SGHRS and CDR2 YFSETQ. The V end lost 2 bases, the J end lost 3 bases, and 11 bases lay between the germline ends. The CDR3 has 14 amino acids.

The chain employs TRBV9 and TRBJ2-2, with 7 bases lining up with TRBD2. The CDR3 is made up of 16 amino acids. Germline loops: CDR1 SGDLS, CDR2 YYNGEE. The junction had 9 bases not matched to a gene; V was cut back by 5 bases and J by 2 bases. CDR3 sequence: CASSPMSGTNTGELFF. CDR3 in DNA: TGTGCCAGCAGTCCCATGAGCGGGACTAACACCGGGGAGCTGTTTTTT.

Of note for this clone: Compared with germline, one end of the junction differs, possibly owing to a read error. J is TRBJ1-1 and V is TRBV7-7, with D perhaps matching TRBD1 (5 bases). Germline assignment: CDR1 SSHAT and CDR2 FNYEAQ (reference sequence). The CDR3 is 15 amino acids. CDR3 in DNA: TGTGCTAGCAGCAATACGACAGACATGAACACTGAAGCTTTCTTT. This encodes CASSNTTDMNTEAFF.

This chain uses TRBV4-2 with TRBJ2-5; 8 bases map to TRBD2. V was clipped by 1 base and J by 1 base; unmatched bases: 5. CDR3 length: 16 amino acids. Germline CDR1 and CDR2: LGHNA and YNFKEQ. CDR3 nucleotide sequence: TGTGCCAGCAGCCAAGTAGGTGCGGGGGGCCAAGAGACCCAGTACTTC. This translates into CASSQVGAGGQETQYF.